This TCR beta chain was recovered during a study of T cells in Graves' hyperthyroidism and ophthalmopathy. Any patient presenting with uncontrolled infection, other autoimmune disease, pregnancy or lactation was left out. V shed 5 bases and J 6 bases; nucleotides not matched to a gene: 6. CDR3 length: 14 residues. Germline V gene sequence: CDR1 SEHNR, CDR2 FQNEAQ (reference sequence). RNA transcripts served as the template for amplifying TCR beta CDR3 regions. First-round RT-PCR with HTBI primers amplified the TCR CDR3 region. TCRdb itself ran the multiplex PCR reads through MiXCR, one entry per CDR3 protein. The sample includes approximately 690,000 distinct CDR3 sequences, under 25% of them seen just once.

The V call is TRBV7-9, the J call TRBJ1-5; TRBD1 matches 8 bases. The specimen sequenced was blood. The TCR sequence derives from a man younger than 40 with Graves' ophthalmopathy. The CDR3 reads CASSAGQGPQPQHF. Written as DNA, the CDR3 is TGTGCCAGCAGCGCCGGACAGGGACCTCAGCCCCAGCATTTT.